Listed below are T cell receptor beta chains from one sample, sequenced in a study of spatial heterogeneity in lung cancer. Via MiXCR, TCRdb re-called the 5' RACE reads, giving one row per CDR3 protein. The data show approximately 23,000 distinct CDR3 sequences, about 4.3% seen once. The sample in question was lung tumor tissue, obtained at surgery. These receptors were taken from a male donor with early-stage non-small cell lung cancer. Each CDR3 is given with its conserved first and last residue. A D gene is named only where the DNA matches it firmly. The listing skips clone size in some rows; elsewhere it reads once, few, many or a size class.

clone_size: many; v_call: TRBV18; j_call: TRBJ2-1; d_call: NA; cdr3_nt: TGTGCCAGCTCACCAAATAGGGGGGCCTACAATGAGCAGTTCTTC; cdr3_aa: CASSPNRGAYNEQFF
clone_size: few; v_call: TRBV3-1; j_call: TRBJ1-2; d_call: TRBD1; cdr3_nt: TGTGCCAGCAGCCTCCCAGGGGGCTATGGCTACACCTTC; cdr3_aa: CASSLPGGYGYTF
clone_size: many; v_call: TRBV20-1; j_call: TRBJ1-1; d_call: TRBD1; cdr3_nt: TGCAGAGTAAGGGGGCAGAACACTGAAGCTTTCTTT; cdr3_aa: CRVRGQNTEAFF
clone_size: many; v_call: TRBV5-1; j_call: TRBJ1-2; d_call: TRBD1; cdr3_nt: TGCGCCAGCAGCTTGGAAGGACAGGGGACTGGCTACACCTTC; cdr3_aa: CASSLEGQGTGYTF
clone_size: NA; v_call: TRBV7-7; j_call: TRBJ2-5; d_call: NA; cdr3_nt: TGTGCTAGCGGTGGGGGACAGTCAGAGACCCAGTACTTC; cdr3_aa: CASGGGQSETQYF
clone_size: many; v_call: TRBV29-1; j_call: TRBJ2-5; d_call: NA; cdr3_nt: TGCAGCGTTGCTATCGGATGGATGGAGACCCAGTACTTC; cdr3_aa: CSVAIGWMETQYF
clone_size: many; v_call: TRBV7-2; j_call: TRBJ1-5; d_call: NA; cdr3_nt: TGTGCCAGCAGCTCACAGAGGTATCAGCCCCAGCATTTT; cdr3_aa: CASSSQRYQPQHF
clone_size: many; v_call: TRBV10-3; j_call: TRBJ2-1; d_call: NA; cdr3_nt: TGTGCCATCAAACGAGAAGGAGGGGTCGATGAGCAGTTCTTC; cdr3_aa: CAIKREGGVDEQFF
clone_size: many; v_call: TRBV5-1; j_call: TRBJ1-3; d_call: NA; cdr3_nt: TGCGCCAGCAGCTTGGCCAACACGGCTGGAAACACCATATATTTT; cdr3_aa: CASSLANTAGNTIYF
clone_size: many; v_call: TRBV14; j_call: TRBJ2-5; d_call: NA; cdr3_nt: TGTGCCAGCAGCCGTAACCGGGGGCAAGAGACCCAGTACTTC; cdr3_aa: CASSRNRGQETQYF
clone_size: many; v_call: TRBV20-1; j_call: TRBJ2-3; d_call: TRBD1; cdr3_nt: TGCAGTGCTAGAGAAGGACAGGGCACAGATACGCAGTATTTT; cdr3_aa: CSAREGQGTDTQYF
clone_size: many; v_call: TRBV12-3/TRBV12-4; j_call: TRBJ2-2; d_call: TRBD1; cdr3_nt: TGTGCCAGCAGCGGGACAGGGACGAACACCGGGGAGCTGTTTTTT; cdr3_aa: CASSGTGTNTGELFF
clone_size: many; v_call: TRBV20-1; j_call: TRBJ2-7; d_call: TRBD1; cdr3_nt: TGCAGTGCTAGAGACCCAGGGGGCCAAAGGTACGAGCAGTACTTC; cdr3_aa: CSARDPGGQRYEQYF
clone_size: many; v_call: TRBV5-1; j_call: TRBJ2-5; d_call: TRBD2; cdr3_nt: TGCGCCAGCTCCCTTCGACTAGCGTCGAAGACCCAGTACTTC; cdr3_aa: CASSLRLASKTQYF
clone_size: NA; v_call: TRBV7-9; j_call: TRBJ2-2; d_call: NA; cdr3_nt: TGTGCCAGCAGCTTCCAGGCTTTGAGGACCGGGGAGCTGTTTTTT; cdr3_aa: CASSFQALRTGELFF
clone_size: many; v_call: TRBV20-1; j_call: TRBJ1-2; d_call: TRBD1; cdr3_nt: TGCAGTGCTAGTCGGGACAGCGTGTATGGCTACACCTTC; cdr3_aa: CSASRDSVYGYTF
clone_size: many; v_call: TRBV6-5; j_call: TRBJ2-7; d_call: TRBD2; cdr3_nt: TGTGCCAGCAGTTACCCCGCTAGCGGCCGCTCCTACGAGCAGTACTTC; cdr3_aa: CASSYPASGRSYEQYF
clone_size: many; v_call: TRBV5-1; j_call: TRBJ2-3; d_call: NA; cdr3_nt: TGCGCCAGCAGCTTGGCCGGGGGGCAAGATACGCAGTATTTT; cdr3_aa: CASSLAGGQDTQYF
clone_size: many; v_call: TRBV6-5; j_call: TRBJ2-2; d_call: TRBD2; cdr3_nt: TGTGCCAGCAGTCGACTAGCGGGTAACACCGGGGAGCTGTTTTTT; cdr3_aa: CASSRLAGNTGELFF
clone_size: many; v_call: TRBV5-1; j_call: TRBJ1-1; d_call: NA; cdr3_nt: TGCGCCCGGCAACAGGGGAACACTGAAGCTTTCTTT; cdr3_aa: CARQQGNTEAFF
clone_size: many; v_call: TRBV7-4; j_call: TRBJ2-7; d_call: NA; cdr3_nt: TGTGCCAGCGAGTTGGACGAGCAGTACTTC; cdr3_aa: CASELDEQYF